A single sample gave rise to the 19 T cell receptor beta chains below, sequenced in a study of cytomegalovirus exposure and HLA in healthy donors. Using immunoSEQ multiplex PCR, the repertoire was profiled, and TCRdb retains in-frame clones only, with some absent. Of around 250,000 clones in the sample, 90% were seen once. The sequenced sample was PBMCs. The receptors were gathered from a woman aged 18-29 years in good health and CMV-seronegative.

This clone occurred once. The V gene is TRBV27, the J gene TRBJ1-1; 7 bases align to TRBD1. Germline lookup yields CDR1 MNHEY and CDR2 SMNVEV (reference sequence). The CDR3 runs to 13 residues. After removal of 3 bases from V and 5 bases from J, the junction contained 3 bases not matched to a gene. The CDR3 region has the DNA TGTGCCAGCAGTTTTCAGGGGGGAACTGAAGCTTTCTTT. Translating it yields CASSFQGGTEAFF.

This clone was found many times. The chain uses TRBV6-6 and TRBJ2-2, with 8 bases identical to TRBD2. Germline trimming cut 2 bases from V and 1 base from J; bases unmatched to any gene: 3. Germline V lookup: CDR1 MNHNY, CDR2 SVGAGI (reference sequence). The CDR3 runs 16 residues. The CDR3 sequence is CASSYLLAGNTGELFF. CDR3 in DNA: TGTGCCAGCAGTTACCTCCTAGCGGGGAACACCGGGGAGCTGTTTTTT.

The CDR3: CASSYSLAGEQYF. As DNA, the CDR3 is TGTGCCAGCAGTTACTCGTTAGCTGGAGAGCAGTACTTC. The rearrangement joins TRBV6-5 to TRBJ2-7; D not certain. Germline V CDR1 and CDR2: MNHEY, SVGAGI. The CDR3 is 13 residues long. The V end lost 0 bases, the J end lost 7 bases, and 10 bases lay between the germline ends.

J is TRBJ1-3 and V is TRBV23-1, with D perhaps TRBD1 (5 bases). TRBV23-1 is given ORF status, its function remaining uncertain. The CDR3 sequence is 18 residues long. V shed 6 bases and J shed 0 bases, with 21 bases lying between them. CDR3 DNA: TGCGCCAGCAGACTAATCGCTAACAGGTTCAGCTCTGGAAACACCATATATTTT. Residues: CASRLIANRFSSGNTIYF.

The chain recombines TRBV27 with TRBJ2-5, with 14 bases matching TRBD2. CDR1 and CDR2 from the germline V gene are MNHEY and SMNVEV (reference sequence). There are 18 residues in the CDR3. V gave up 4 bases and J gave up 0 bases; unmatched junction bases: 7. DNA for the CDR3: TGTGCCAGCAGTTCTTCCGGGACTAGCGGGGGATACCAAGAGACCCAGTACTTC. Residues: CASSSSGTSGGYQETQYF.

This clone was recorded only once. The chain is built from TRBV7-2 and TRBJ2-1; 11 bases are shared with TRBD2. The J segment lost 8 bases and the V segment lost 5 bases, leaving 8 bases of the junction unmatched. The CDR3 consists of 15 residues. Germline CDR1 SGHTA, CDR2 FQGNSA. This CDR3 is CASSATSGAGDEQFF. The DNA of the CDR3 is TGTGCCAGCAGCGCGACTAGCGGGGCTGGCGATGAGCAGTTCTTC.

This rearrangement joins TRBV28 to TRBJ2-3; the D is unclear. The CDR3 is 15 residues long. The germline gives CDR1 MDHEN, CDR2 SYDVKM. The ends were cut back, 4 bases at V and 0 bases at J, with 11 bases in the middle. The CDR3, as DNA: TGTGCCAGCAGTTCCCTTCGAACTAGCACAGATACGCAGTATTTT. Its translation is CASSSLRTSTDTQYF.

J is TRBJ1-4 and V is TRBV13; 8 nucleotides align to TRBD1. The CDR3 extends over 17 amino acids. Germline CDR1 and CDR2: PRHDT and FYEKMQ (reference sequence). The ends lost 5 bases at V and 3 bases at J; junction bases unmatched: 11. The CDR3 loop reads CASSPQWTGSSNEKLFF. The CDR3 coding sequence is TGTGCCAGCAGCCCTCAGTGGACAGGGAGTTCTAATGAAAAACTGTTTTTT. Filled out from reference TRBV13 and TRBJ1-4, the complete variable domain reads AAGVIQSPRHLIKEKRETATLKCYPIPRHDTVYWYQQGPGQDPQFLISFYEKMQSDKGSIPDRFSAQQFSDYHSELNMSSLELGDSALYFCASSPQWTGSSNEKLFFGSGTQLSVL.

The chain links TRBV19 to TRBJ1-4; a possible D gene is TRBD1 (5 bases). V was shortened by 5 bases and J by 5 bases, with 18 bases between the two germline ends. CDR3 size: 16 residues. Germline V gene data show CDR1 as LNHDA and CDR2 as SQIVND (reference sequence). For the CDR3, the DNA is TGTGCCAGTAGTCCTTCAGGGTTGACTCGAAATGAAAAACTGTTTTTT. Its translation: CASSPSGLTRNEKLFF.

The J gene is TRBJ1-3, the V gene TRBV29-1; TRBD1 matches 7 bases. Germline V lookup: CDR1 SQVTM, CDR2 ANQGSEA. V dropped 1 base and J dropped 5; count of bases not matched to a gene: 17. This CDR3 region has 18 residues. CDR3 loop: CSVEVDVPGQTNRNTIYF. The CDR3 DNA sequence: TGCAGCGTTGAAGTGGACGTCCCGGGACAGACAAATCGAAACACCATATATTTT. Based on the CDR3 plus reference TRBV29-1 and TRBJ1-3, the full variable domain is SAVISQKPSRDICQRGTSLTIQCQVDSQVTMMFWYRQQPGQSLTLIATANQGSEATYESGFVIDKFPISRPNLTFSTLTVSNMSPEDSSIYLCSVEVDVPGQTNRNTIYFGEGSWLTVV.

The chain combines TRBV6-5 with TRBJ2-7; 9 bases map to TRBD1. The CDR3 consists of 13 residues. The V and J ends lost 6 bases and 5 bases, in that order; junction bases with no gene match: 5. Germline-derived CDR1 and CDR2 are MNHEY and SVGAGI. CDR3 sequence reads: CASSQTGGNEQYF. CDR3 DNA sequence: TGTGCCAGCAGCCAAACAGGGGGCAACGAGCAGTACTTC.

The V call is TRBV5-6, the J call TRBJ2-7, with D tentatively TRBD1 (5 bases). The CDR3 totals 14 residues. V lost 1 base and J 3 bases, leaving 11 bases between the germline ends. Germline CDR1 SGHDT, CDR2 YYEEEE. This CDR3 reads CASSLRGNRYEQYV. DNA of the CDR3: TGTGCCAGCAGCTTGAGGGGTAATCGCTACGAGCAGTACGTC.

As DNA, the CDR3 is TGTGCCAGCAGGGATTTCGGGGAGAGCTCCTACAATGAGCAGTTCTTC. Its translation: CASRDFGESSYNEQFF. The rearrangement uses TRBV7-8 and TRBJ2-1, with D maybe TRBD2 (5 bases). The CDR3 runs 16 residues. The germline V gene encodes CDR1 SGHVS and CDR2 FQNEAQ. Deletions cut 6 bases from V and 0 bases from J, with 15 bases between.

V gene TRBV4-1 combines with J gene TRBJ1-6, with D tentatively TRBD1 (5 bases). Deletions cut 0 bases from V and 8 bases from J, with 23 bases between. Per the germline V gene, CDR1 is MGHRA and CDR2 is YSYEKL. The CDR3 consists of 19 residues. This CDR3 is CASSQEWQGLAGSDSPLHF. The CDR3 nucleotides are TGCGCCAGCAGCCAAGAATGGCAGGGTCTGGCAGGGTCGGATTCACCCCTCCACTTT.

This chain links TRBV5-4 with TRBJ1-6, with 9 nucleotides matching TRBD1. Germline lookup yields CDR1 SGHNT and CDR2 YYREEE (reference sequence). V lost 4 bases and J lost 7; bases outside the gene matches: 6. CDR3 length: 15 amino acids. CDR3 sequence: CASSGTGTGNSPLHF. Written as DNA, the CDR3 is TGTGCCAGCAGCGGAACCGGGACAGGGAATTCACCCCTCCACTTT.

The rearrangement joins TRBV9 to TRBJ1-4; unclear D gene. The CDR3 runs to 15 residues. The germline V gene has CDR1 SGDLS and CDR2 YYNGEE. With 0 bases removed from V and 7 bases from J, the gap between germline ends came to 13 bases. The DNA for the CDR3 is TGTGCCAGCAGCGTAGCTGGGAGTAGCGGTGAAAAACTGTTTTTT. Encoded protein: CASSVAGSSGEKLFF.

The chain has TRBV19 and TRBJ1-5; D gene uncertain. V was trimmed by 4 bases and J by 1 base, leaving 11 bases between them. Germline CDR1 and CDR2: LNHDA and SQIVND (reference sequence). This CDR3 is built from 15 residues. As DNA, the CDR3 is TGTGCCAGTAGTAGCCAGGCTGGGAGCAATCAGCCCCAGCATTTT. It codes for CASSSQAGSNQPQHF.

V is TRBV15 and J is TRBJ2-3, with a possible D match to TRBD1 (5 bases). The CDR3 is 18 amino acids. V was clipped by 0 bases and J by 2 bases, with 18 bases between them. Per germline, CDR1 LNHNV and CDR2 YYDKDF (reference sequence). CDR3 sequence reads: CATSRDRPTGTVTDTQYF. The CDR3 DNA reads as TGTGCCACCAGCAGAGATCGTCCTACAGGAACGGTCACAGATACGCAGTATTTT.

This clone was seen only a few times. This chain joins TRBV2 and TRBJ1-5, with 7 bases matching TRBD1. Per the germline V gene, CDR1 is SNHLY and CDR2 is FYNNEI. V dropped 7 bases and J dropped 3; count of bases not matched to a gene: 3. There are 13 residues in the CDR3. The CDR3: CASNRGVNQPQHF. CDR3 coding DNA: TGTGCCAGCAACAGGGGAGTCAATCAGCCCCAGCATTTT. The whole variable domain, filled in from reference TRBV2 and TRBJ1-5, reads EPEVTQTPSHQVTQMGQEVILRCVPISNHLYFYWYRQILGQKVEFLVSFYNNEISEKSEIFDDQFSVERPDGSNFTLKIRSTKLEDSAMYFCASNRGVNQPQHFGDGTRLSIL.